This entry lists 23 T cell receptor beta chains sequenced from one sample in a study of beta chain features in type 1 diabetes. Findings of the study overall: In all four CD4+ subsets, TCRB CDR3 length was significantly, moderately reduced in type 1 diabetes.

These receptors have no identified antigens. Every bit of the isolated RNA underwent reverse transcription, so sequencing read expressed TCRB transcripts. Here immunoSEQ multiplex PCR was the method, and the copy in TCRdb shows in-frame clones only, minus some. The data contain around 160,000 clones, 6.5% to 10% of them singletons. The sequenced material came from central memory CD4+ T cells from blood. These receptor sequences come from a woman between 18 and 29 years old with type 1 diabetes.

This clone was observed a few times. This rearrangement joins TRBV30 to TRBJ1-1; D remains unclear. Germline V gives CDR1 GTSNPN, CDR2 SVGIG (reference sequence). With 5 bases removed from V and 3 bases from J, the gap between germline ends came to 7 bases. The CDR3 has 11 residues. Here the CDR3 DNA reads TGTGCCTGGGGCTCCTACACTGAAGCTTTCTTT. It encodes CAWGSYTEAFF.

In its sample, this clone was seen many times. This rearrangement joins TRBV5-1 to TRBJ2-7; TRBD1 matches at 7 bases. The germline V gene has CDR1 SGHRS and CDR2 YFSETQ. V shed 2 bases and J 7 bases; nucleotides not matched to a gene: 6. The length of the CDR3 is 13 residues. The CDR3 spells CASSFGTALEQYF. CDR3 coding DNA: TGCGCCAGCAGCTTTGGGACAGCGCTGGAGCAGTACTTC.

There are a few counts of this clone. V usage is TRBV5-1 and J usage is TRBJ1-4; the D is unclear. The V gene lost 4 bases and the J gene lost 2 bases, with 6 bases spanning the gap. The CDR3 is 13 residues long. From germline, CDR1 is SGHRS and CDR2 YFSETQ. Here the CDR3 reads CASSEVTNEKLFF. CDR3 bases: TGCGCCAGCAGCGAGGTCACTAATGAAAAACTGTTTTTT.

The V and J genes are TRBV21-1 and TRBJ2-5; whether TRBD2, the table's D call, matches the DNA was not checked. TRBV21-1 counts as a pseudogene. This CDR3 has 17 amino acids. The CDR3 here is CASSKVKQRECQETQYF. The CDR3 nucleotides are TGTGCCAGCAGCAAAGTAAAGCAGCGGGAGTGCCAAGAGACCCAGTACTTC.

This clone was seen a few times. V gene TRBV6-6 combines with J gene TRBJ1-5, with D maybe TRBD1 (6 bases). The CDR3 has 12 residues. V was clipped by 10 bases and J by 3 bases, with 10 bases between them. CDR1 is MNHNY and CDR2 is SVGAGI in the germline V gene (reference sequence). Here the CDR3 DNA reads TGTGCCATCAGGGGCGACAATCAGCCCCAGCATTTT. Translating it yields CAIRGDNQPQHF.

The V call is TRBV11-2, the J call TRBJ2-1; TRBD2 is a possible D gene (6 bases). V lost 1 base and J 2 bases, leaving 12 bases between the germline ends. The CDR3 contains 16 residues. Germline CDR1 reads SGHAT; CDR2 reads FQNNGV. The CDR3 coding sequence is TGTGCCAGCAGCTTAGGGGCACAGCGGGCCTACAATGAGCAGTTCTTC. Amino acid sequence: CASSLGAQRAYNEQFF.

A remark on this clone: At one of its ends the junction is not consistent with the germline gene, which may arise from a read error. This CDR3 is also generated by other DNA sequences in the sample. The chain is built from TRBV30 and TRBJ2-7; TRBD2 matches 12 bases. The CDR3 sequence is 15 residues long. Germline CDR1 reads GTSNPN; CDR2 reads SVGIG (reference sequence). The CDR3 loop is CAWSLGTSGRDEQYF. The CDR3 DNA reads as TGTGCCTGGAGCCTGGGGACTAGCGGGCGCGACGAACAGTACTTC.

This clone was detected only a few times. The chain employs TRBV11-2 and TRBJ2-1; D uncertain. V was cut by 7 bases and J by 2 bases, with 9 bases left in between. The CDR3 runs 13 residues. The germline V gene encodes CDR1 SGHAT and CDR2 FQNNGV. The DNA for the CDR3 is TGTGCCAGCACTCAAGACACCTACAATGAGCAGTTCTTC. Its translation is CASTQDTYNEQFF.

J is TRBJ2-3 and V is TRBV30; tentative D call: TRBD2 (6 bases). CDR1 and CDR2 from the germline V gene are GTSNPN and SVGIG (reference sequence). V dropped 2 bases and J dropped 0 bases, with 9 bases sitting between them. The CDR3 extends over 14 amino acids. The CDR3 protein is CAWSHSGSTDTQYF. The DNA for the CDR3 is TGTGCCTGGAGTCATAGCGGAAGCACAGATACGCAGTATTTT.

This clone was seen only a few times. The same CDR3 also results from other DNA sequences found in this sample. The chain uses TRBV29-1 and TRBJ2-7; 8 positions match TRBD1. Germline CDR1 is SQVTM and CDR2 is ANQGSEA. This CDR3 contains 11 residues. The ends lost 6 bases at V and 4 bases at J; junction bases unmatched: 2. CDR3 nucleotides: TGCAGCGTGCAGGGGGCATACGAGCAGTACTTC. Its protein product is CSVQGAYEQYF.

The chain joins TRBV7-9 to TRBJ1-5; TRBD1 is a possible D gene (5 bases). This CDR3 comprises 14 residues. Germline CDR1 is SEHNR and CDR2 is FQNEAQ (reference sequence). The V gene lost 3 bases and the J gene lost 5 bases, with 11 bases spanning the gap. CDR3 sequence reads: CASSLGQGDQPQHF. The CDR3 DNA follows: TGTGCCAGCAGCTTGGGGCAGGGTGATCAGCCCCAGCATTTT.

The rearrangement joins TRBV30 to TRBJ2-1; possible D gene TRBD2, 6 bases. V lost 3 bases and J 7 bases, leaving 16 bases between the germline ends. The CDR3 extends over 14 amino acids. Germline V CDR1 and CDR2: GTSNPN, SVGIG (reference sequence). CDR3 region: CAWSRAEGRNEQFF. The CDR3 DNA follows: TGTGCCTGGAGCCGGGCGGAGGGGAGGAATGAGCAGTTCTTC.

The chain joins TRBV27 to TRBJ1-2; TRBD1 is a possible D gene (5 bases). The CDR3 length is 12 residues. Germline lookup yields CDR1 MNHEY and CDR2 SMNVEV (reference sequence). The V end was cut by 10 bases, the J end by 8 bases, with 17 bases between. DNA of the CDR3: TGTGCCACCAGCAATGGGGCAGCAGGCTACACCTTC. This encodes CATSNGAAGYTF.

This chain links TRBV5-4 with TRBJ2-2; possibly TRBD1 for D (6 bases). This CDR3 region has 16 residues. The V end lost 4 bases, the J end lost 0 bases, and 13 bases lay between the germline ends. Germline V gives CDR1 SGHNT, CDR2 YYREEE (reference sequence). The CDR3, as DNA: TGTGCCAGCAGCCCGAGACAGGCTGCGAACACCGGGGAGCTGTTTTTT. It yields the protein CASSPRQAANTGELFF. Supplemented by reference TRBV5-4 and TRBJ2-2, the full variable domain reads ETGVTQSPTHLIKTRGQQVTLRCSSQSGHNTVSWYQQALGQGPQFIFQYYREEENGRGNFPPRFSGLQFPNYSSELNVNALELDDSALYLCASSPRQAANTGELFFGEGSRLTVL.

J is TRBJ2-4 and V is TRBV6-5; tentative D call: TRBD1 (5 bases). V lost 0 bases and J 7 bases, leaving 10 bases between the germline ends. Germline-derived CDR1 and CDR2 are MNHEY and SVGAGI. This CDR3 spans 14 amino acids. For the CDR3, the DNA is TGTGCCAGCAGTTACTCGAAGGGGTCGAACATTCAGTACTTC. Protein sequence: CASSYSKGSNIQYF.

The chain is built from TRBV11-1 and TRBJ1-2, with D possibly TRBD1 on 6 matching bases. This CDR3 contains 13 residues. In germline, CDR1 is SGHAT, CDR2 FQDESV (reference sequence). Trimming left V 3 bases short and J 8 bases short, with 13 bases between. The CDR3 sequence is CASSFLGGRGYTF. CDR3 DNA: TGTGCCAGCAGCTTCCTCGGGGGGCGAGGCTACACCTTC.

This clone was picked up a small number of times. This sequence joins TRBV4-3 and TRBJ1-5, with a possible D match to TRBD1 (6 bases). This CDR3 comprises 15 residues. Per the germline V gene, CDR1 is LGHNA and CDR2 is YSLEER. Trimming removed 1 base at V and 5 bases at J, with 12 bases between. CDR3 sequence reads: CASSQGAGDHQPQHF. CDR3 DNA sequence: TGCGCCAGCAGCCAAGGAGCAGGGGACCATCAGCCCCAGCATTTT.

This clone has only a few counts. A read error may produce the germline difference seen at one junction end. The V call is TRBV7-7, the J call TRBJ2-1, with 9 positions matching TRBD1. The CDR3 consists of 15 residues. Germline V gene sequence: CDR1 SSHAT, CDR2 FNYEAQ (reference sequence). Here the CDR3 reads CASSNDRGEYNEQFF. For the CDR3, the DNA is TGTGCTAGCAGTAATGACAGGGGGGAATACAATGAGCAGTTCTTC.

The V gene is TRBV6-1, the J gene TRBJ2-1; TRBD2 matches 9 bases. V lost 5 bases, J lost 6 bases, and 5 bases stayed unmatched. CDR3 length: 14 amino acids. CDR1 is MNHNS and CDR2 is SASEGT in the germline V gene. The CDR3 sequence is CASSQGLARNEQFF. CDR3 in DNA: TGTGCCAGCAGTCAGGGACTAGCTCGCAATGAGCAGTTCTTC.

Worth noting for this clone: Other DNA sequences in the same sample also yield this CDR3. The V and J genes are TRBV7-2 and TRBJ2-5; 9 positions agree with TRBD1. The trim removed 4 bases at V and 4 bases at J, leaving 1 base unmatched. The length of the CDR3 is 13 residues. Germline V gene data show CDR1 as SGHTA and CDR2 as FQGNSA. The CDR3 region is CASSSGQGETQYF. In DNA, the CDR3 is TGTGCCAGCAGCTCGGGACAGGGAGAGACCCAGTACTTC.

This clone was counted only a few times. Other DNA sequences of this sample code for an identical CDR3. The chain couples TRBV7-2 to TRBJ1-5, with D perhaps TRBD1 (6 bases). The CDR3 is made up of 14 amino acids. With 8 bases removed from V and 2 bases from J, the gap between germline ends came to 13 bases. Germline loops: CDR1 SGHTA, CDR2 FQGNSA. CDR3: CASSGGLGNQPQHF. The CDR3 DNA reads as TGTGCCAGCTCGGGGGGGCTGGGCAATCAGCCCCAGCATTTT.

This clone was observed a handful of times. The CDR3 reads CASSQFRGTTSTDTQYF. The CDR3 bases are TGTGCCAGCAGCCAATTCAGAGGGACTACTAGCACAGATACGCAGTATTTT. The chain employs TRBV14 and TRBJ2-3; TRBD2 matches at 7 bases. This CDR3 has 17 residues. The germline V gene encodes CDR1 SGHDN and CDR2 FVKESK. V was pared by 2 bases and J by 0 bases, with 8 bases of the junction left unmatched.

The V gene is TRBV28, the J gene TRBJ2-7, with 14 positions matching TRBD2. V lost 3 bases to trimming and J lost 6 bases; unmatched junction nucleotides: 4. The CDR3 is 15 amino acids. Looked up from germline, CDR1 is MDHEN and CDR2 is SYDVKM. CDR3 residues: CASSLRLAGGIEQYF. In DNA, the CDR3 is TGTGCCAGCAGTTTGAGACTAGCGGGAGGGATCGAGCAGTACTTC.